These 2 T cell receptor beta chains were all obtained from the same sample, sequenced in a study of T cells in Graves' hyperthyroidism and ophthalmopathy. Template material for amplifying TCR beta CDR3 regions consisted of RNA transcripts. Using the HTBI primer set, a first-round RT-PCR was run on the TCR CDR3. Each CDR3 protein gets one entry after TCRdb re-called the multiplex PCR reads with MiXCR. Among about 520,000 distinct CDR3 sequences listed, approximately 24% were seen once. Sequencing was done on a sample of blood. The receptors were sampled from a woman in her thirties with Graves' ophthalmopathy.

Many counts were recorded for this clonotype. The V and J genes are TRBV6-2 or TRBV6-3 and TRBJ1-1, with unresolved D. The CDR3 runs 14 residues. Germline CDR1 reads MNHEY; CDR2 reads SVGEGT. Trimming removed 5 bases from V and 4 bases from J, with 14 bases in between. This CDR3 reads CASSLPGKTTEAFF. In nucleotides, the CDR3 is TGTGCCAGCAGTCTCCCGGGGAAGACCACTGAAGCTTTCTTT.

Concerning this clonotype: As the CDR3 is not closed by the conserved phenylalanine or tryptophan, this likely results from a read error. This chain links TRBV7-3 with TRBJ2-2; 8 nucleotides align to TRBD2. The CDR3 has 15 amino acids. Unmatched junction bases numbered 6, after V lost 5 bases and J lost 4 bases. The germline V gene encodes CDR1 SGHTA and CDR2 FQGTGA. Here the CDR3 DNA reads TGTGCCAGCAGCCCGGGGGGGGCGACCACCGGGGAGCTGTTTTTG. It translates to CASSPGGATTGELFL.